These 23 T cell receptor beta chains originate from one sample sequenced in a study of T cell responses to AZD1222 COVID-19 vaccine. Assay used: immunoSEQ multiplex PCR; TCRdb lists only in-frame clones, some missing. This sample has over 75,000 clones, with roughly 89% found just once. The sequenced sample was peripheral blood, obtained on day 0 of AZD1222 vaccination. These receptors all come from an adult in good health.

This CDR3 reads CASSSHLGTGIGSPLHF. The CDR3 DNA reads as TGTGCCAGCAGTTCCCACCTAGGGACAGGTATAGGATCACCCCTCCACTTT. V is TRBV28 and J is TRBJ1-6; TRBD1 aligns across 8 bases. Germline CDR1 and CDR2: MDHEN and SYDVKM. J gave up 10 bases and V 4 bases, and 15 bases lay outside the gene matches. The CDR3 runs to 17 residues.

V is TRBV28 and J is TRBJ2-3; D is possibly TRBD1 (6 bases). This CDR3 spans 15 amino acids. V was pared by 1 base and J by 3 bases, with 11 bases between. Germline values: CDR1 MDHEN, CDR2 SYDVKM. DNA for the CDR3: TGTGCCAGCAGTTTATCCGGGACACGGACAGATACGCAGTATTTT. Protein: CASSLSGTRTDTQYF.

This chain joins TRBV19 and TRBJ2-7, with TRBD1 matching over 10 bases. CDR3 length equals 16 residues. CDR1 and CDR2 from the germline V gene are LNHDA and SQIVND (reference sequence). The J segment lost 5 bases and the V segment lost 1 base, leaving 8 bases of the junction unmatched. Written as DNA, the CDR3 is TGTGCCAGTAGTATAGGGTTCGGGACAGGGGCAGACGAGCAGTACTTC. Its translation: CASSIGFGTGADEQYF. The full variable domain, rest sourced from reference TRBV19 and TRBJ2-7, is DGGITQSPKYLFRKEGQNVTLSCEQNLNHDAMYWYRQDPGQGLRLIYYSQIVNDFQKGDIAEGYSVSREKKESFPLTVTSAQKNPTAFYLCASSIGFGTGADEQYFGPGTRLTVT.

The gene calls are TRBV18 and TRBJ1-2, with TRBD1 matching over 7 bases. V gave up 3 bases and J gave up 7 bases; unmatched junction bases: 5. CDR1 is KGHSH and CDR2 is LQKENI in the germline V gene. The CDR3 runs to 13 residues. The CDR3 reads CASSPETGFGYTF. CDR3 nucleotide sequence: TGTGCCAGCTCACCGGAGACAGGGTTTGGCTACACCTTC.

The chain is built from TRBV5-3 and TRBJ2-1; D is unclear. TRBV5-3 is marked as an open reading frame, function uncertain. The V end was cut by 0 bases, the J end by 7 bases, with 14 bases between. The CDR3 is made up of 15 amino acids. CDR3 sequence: CARSLAGFRRNEQFF. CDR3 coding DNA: TGTGCCAGAAGCTTGGCGGGTTTTCGGAGAAATGAGCAGTTCTTC.

This CDR3 reads CASSPWGIEAEAFF. The CDR3 DNA is TGTGCCAGCTCACCATGGGGGATAGAAGCTGAAGCTTTCTTT. The chain combines TRBV18 with TRBJ1-1; TRBD1 might be the D (5 bases). V lost 2 bases and J 6 bases, leaving 13 bases between the germline ends. Looked up from germline, CDR1 is KGHSH and CDR2 is LQKENI. CDR3 length: 14 amino acids. Complete variable domain (other parts from reference TRBV18 and TRBJ1-1): NAGVMQNPRHLVRRRGQEARLRCSPMKGHSHVYWYRQLPEEGLKFMVYLQKENIIDESGMPKERFSAEFPKEGPSILRIQQVVRGDSAAYFCASSPWGIEAEAFFGQGTRLTVV.

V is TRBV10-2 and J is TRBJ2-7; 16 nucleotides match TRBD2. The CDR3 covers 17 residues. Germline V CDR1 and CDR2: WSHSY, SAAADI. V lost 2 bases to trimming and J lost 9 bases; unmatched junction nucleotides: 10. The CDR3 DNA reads TGCGCCAGCAGTGAGGGGACCGGGACTAGCGGGAGGGCCCGGCAGTACTTC. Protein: CASSEGTGTSGRARQYF.

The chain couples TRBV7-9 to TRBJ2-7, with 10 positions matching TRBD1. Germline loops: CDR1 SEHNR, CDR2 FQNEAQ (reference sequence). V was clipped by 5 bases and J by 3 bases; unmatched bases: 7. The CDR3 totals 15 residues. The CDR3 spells CASSPPGTGVYEQYF. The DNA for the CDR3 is TGTGCCAGCAGCCCCCCGGGGACAGGGGTCTACGAGCAGTACTTC. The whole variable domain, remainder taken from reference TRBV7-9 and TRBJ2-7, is DTGVSQNPRHKITKRGQNVTFRCDPISEHNRLYWYRQTLGQGPEFLTYFQNEAQLEKSRLLSDRFSAERPKGSFSTLEIQRTEQGDSAMYLCASSPPGTGVYEQYFGPGTRLTVT.

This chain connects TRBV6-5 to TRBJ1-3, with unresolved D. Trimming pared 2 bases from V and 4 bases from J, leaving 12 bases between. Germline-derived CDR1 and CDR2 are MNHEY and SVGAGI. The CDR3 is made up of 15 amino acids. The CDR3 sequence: CASSYRRTKGNTIYF. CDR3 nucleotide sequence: TGTGCCAGCAGTTACCGCCGGACCAAAGGAAACACCATATATTTT.

The CDR3 reads CASSETGARQPQHF. Written as DNA, the CDR3 is TGTGCCAGCAGCGAAACAGGGGCAAGGCAGCCCCAGCATTTT. The chain has TRBV7-9 and TRBJ1-5; 7 bases align to TRBD1. The V gene end was trimmed by 5 bases and the J gene end by 7 bases; junction bases not matched to a gene: 8. The CDR3 totals 14 residues. The germline CDR1 and CDR2 sequences are SEHNR and FQNEAQ (reference sequence).

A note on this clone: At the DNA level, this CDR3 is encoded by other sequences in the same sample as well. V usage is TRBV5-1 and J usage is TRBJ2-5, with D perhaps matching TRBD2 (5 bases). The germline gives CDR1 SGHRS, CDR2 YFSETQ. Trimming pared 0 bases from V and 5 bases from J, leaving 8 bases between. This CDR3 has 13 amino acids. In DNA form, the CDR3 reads TGCGCCAGCAGCTTGGGTGGCGGGGAGACCCAGTACTTC. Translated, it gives CASSLGGGETQYF. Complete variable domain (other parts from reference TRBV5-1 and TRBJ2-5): KAGVTQTPRYLIKTRGQQVTLSCSPISGHRSVSWYQQTPGQGLQFLFEYFSETQRNKGNFPGRFSGRQFSNSRSEMNVSTLELGDSALYLCASSLGGGETQYFGPGTRLLVL.

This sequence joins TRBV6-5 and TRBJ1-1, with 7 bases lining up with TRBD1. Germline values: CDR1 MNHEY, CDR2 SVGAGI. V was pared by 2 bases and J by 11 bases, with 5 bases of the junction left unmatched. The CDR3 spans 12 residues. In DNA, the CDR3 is TGTGCCAGCAGTTACCGACAGGGAGCCGCTTTCTTT. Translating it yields CASSYRQGAAFF.

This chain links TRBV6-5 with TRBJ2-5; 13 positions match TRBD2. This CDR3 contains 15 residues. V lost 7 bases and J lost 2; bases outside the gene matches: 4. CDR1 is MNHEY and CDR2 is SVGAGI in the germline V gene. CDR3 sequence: CASNRLAGGQETQYF. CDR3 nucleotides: TGTGCCAGCAACAGACTAGCGGGAGGACAAGAGACCCAGTACTTC.

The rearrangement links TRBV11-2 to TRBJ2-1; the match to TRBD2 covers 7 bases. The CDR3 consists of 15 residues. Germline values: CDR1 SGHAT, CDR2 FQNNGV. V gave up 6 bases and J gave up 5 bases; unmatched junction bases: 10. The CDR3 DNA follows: TGTGCCAGCAGGAAAAAGCGGGGAGGCCACAATGAGCAGTTCTTC. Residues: CASRKKRGGHNEQFF. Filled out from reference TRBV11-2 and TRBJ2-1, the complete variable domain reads EAGVAQSPRYKIIEKRQSVAFWCNPISGHATLYWYQQILGQGPKLLIQFQNNGVVDDSQLPKDRFSAERLKGVDSTLKIQPAKLEDSAVYLCASRKKRGGHNEQFFGPGTRLTVL.

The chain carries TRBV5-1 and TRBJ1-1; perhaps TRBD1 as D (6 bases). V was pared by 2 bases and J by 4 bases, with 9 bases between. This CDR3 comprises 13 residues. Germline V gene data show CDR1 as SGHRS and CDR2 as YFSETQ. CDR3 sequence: CASSFQQGTEAFF. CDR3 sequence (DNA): TGCGCCAGCAGCTTCCAACAGGGCACTGAAGCTTTCTTT.

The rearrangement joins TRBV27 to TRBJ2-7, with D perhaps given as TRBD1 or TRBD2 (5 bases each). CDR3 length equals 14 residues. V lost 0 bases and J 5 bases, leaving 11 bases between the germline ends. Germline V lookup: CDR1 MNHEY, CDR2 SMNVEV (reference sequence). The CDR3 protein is CASSLSGERNEQYF. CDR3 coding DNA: TGTGCCAGCAGTTTATCAGGGGAGCGTAACGAGCAGTACTTC.

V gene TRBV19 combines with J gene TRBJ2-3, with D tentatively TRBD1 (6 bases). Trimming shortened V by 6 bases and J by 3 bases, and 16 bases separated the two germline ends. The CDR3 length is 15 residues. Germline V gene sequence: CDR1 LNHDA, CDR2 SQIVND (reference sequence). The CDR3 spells CASRVGNRVTDTQYF. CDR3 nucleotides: TGTGCCAGTAGGGTGGGTAACAGGGTAACAGATACGCAGTATTTT. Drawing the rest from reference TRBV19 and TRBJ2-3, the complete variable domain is DGGITQSPKYLFRKEGQNVTLSCEQNLNHDAMYWYRQDPGQGLRLIYYSQIVNDFQKGDIAEGYSVSREKKESFPLTVTSAQKNPTAFYLCASRVGNRVTDTQYFGPGTRLTVL.

The CDR3 sequence: CASSVGGQGRGDTQYF. In DNA, the CDR3 is TGTGCCAGCAGCGTAGGGGGGCAGGGGCGAGGGGATACGCAGTATTTT. The rearrangement joins TRBV9 to TRBJ2-3; possibly TRBD1 for D (6 bases). From germline, CDR1 is SGDLS and CDR2 YYNGEE. The CDR3 sequence is 16 residues long. V lost 0 bases and J 6 bases, leaving 17 bases between the germline ends.

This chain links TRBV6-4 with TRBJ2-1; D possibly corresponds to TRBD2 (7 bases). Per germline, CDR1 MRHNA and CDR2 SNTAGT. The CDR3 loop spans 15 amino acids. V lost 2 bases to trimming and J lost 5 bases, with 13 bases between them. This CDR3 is CASSDVGGPHNEQFF. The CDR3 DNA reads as TGTGCCAGCAGTGACGTCGGGGGGCCCCACAATGAGCAGTTCTTC.

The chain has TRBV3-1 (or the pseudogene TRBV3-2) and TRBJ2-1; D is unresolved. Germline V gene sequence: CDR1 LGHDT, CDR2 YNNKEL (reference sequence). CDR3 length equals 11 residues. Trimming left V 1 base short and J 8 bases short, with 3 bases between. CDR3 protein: CASSQVDEQFF. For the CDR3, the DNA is TGTGCCAGCAGCCAAGTCGATGAGCAGTTCTTC.

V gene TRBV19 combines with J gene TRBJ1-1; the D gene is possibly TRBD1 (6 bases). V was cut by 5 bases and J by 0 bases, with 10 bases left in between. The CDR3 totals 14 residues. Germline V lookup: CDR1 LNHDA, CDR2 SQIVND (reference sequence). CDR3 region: CASSPHRVNTEAFF. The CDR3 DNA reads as TGTGCCAGTAGTCCACACAGGGTGAACACTGAAGCTTTCTTT.

In DNA, the CDR3 is TGTGCCAGCAGCGACTATAGACAGGGGGCCTACTCTGGAAACACCATATATTTT. This codes for CASSDYRQGAYSGNTIYF. The chain carries TRBV5-6 and TRBJ1-3, with TRBD1 matching 10 bases. The CDR3 sequence is 18 residues long. Trimming at V came to 4 bases and at J to 0 bases, leaving 10 bases not matched to a gene. Germline CDR1 SGHDT, CDR2 YYEEEE.

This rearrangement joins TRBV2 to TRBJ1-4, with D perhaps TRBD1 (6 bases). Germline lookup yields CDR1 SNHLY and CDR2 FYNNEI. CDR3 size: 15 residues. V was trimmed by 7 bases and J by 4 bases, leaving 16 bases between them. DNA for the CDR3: TGTGCCAGCACCTTGGGGGCAGGGATTAATGAAAAACTGTTTTTT. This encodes CASTLGAGINEKLFF.